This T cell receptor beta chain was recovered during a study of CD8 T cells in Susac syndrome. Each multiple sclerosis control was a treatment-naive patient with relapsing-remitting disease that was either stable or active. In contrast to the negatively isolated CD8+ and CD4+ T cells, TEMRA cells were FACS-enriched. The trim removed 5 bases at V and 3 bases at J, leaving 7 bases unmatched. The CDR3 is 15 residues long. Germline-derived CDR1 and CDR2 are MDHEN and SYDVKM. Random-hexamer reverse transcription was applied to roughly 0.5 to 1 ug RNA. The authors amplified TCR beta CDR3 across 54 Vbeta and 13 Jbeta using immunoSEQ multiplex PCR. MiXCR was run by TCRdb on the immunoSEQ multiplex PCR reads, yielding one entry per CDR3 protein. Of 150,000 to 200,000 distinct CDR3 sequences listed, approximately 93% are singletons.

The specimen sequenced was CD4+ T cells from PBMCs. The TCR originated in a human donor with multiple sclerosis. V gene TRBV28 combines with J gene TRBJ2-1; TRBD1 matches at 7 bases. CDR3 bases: TGTGCCAGCAGTCCAGGGGGACCCCTCTACAATGAGCAGTTCTTC. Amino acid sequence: CASSPGGPLYNEQFF. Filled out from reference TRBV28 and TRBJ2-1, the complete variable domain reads DVKVTQSSRYLVKRTGEKVFLECVQDMDHENMFWYRQDPGLGLRLIYFSYDVKMKEKGDIPEGYSVSREKKERFSLILESASTNQTSMYLCASSPGGPLYNEQFFGPGTRLTVL.